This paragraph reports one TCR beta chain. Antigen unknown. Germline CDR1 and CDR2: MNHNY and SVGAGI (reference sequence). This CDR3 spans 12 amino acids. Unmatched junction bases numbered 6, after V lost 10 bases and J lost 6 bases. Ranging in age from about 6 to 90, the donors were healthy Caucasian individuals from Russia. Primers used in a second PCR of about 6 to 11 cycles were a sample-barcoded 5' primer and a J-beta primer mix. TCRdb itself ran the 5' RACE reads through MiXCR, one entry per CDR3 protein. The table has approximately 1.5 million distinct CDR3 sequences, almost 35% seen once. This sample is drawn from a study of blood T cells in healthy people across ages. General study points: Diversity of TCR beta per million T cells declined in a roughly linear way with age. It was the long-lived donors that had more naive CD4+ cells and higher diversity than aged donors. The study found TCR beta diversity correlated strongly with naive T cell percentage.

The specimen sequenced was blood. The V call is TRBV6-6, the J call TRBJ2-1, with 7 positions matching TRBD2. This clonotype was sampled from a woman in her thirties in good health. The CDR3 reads CATTAGANEQFF. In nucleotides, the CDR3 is TGTGCCACCACTGCGGGAGCCAATGAGCAGTTCTTC.